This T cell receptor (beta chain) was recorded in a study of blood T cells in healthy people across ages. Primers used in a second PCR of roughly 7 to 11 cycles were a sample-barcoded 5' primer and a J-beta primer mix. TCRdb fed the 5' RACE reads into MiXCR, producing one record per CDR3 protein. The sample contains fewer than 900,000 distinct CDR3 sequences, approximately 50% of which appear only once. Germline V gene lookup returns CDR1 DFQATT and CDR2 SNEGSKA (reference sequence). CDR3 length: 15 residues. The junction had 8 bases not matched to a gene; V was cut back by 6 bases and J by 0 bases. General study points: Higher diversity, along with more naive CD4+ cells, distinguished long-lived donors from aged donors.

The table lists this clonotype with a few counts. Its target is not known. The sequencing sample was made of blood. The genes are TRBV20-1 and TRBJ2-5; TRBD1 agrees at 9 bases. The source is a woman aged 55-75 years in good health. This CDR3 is CSAPDRGMYQETQYF. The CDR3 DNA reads TGCAGTGCCCCCGACAGGGGGATGTACCAAGAGACCCAGTACTTC.